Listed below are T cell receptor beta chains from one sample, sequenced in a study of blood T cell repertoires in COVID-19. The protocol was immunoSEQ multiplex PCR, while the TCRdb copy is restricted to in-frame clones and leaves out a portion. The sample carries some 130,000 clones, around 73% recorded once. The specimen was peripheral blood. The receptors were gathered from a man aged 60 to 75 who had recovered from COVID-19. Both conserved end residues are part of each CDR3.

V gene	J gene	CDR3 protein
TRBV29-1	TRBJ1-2	CSAWEDGYTF
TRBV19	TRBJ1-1	CASSRGQGVPEAFF
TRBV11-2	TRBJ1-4	CASSLGETGPNEKLFF
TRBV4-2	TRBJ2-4	CASTSQGAGAKNIQYF
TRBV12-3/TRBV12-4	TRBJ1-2	CASSGGAGYTF
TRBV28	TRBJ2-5	CASSSRFGATPQETQYF
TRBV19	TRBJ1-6	CASGRSQDSPLHF
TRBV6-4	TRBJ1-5	CASSREGNQPQHF
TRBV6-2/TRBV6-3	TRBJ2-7	CASSYSHRDRTSYEQYF
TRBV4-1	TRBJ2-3	CASGLGQGKSDTQYF
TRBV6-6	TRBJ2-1	CASSKGAANNEQFF
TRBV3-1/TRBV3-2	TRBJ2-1	CASSQPREGGAPAYNEQFF
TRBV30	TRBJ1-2	CAWSTGTNYGYTF
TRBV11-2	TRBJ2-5	CASSLPYRYQETQYF
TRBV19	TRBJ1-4	CASTGTGGATNEKLFF
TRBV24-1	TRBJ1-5	CATSDGGSGAQPQHF
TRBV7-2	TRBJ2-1	CASSPRLAGVVGNEQFF
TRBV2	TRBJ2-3	CASSEAPSGAVDTQYF
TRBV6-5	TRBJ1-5	CASSYRSGWQPQHF
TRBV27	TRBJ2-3	CASSPWGEGGSTDTQYF
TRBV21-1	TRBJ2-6	CASSKARAGGAGGANVLTF
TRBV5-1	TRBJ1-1	CASSLAEGFTEAFF
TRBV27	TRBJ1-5	CASSLSSAGLQPQHF
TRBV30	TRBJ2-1	CAWSRGRDEQFF
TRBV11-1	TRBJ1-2	CASSLVRGRGYTF
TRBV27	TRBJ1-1	CASSFAEMNTEAFF
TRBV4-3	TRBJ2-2	CASSQGTSSGELFF
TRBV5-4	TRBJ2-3	CASSWGVAGGDTQYF
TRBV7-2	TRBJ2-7	CASSLVPSDEQYF
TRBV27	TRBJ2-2	CASSLCSGNDTGELFF
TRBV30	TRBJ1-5	CAWRTGTAPGQPQHF
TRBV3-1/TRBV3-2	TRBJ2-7	CASTAGRRGKQYF
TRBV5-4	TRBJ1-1	CASSLATGGNTEAFF
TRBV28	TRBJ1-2	CATSGGTF
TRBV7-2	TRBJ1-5	CASSLNFGQPQHF
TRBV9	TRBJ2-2	CASSVGSGGAESTGELFF
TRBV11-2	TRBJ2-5	CASSPGTSGGYQETQYF
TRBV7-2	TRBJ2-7	CASSFGAGEQYF
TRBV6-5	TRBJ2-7	CASSSRQGPYEQYF
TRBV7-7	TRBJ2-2	CASSAGTGNAGELFF
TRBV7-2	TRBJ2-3	CASSASGGRTDTQYF
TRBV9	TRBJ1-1	CASSVGEANTEAFF